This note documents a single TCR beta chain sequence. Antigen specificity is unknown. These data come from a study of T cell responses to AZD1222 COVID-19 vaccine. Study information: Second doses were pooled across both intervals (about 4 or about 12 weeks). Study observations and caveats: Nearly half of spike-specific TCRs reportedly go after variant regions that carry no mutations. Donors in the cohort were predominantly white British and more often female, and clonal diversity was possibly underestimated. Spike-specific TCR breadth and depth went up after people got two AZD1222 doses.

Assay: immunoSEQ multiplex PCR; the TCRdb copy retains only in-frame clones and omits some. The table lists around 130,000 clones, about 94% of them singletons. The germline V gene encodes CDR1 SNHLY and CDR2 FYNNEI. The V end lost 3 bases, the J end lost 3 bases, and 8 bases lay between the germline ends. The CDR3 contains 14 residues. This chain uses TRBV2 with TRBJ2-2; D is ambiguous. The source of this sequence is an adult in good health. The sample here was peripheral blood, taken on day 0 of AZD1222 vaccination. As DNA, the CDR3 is TGTGCCAGCAGTGAGAGACAACACACCGGGGAGCTGTTTTTT. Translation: CASSERQHTGELFF.